The T cell receptor beta chain described here comes from a study of T-cell memory formation after mild COVID-19. At the level of the study: TCR clusters largely stayed donor specific. Findings and caveats of the study: Pre-infection memory held some responding clones, suggesting pre-existing cross-reactive T cells responded. There was a balanced CD4/CD8 profile in clones contracting day 15 to 85, and later expanders leaned CD4+.

5'RACE with constant-segment primers built TCRalpha and TCRbeta cDNA libraries with UMIs. MiXCR, applied by TCRdb to the 5' RACE reads, yields one record per CDR3 protein. The sample shows about 180,000 distinct CDR3 sequences, approximately 18% of them seen only once. Trimming removed 3 bases from V and 0 bases from J, with 10 bases in between. The CDR3 runs 15 residues. Germline CDR1 ENHRY, CDR2 SYGVKD. This clonotype was counted a few times. What it binds is unknown. The TCR was taken from a man between 18 and 35 years old who had mild COVID-19 (a few samples of this study predate the infection). Cell type and time point are not known. Sequenced material: PBMCs or a T cell subset sorted from them (not recorded which). V gene TRBV10-3 combines with J gene TRBJ2-3; D is uncertain. CDR3 DNA sequence: TGTGCCATCAGTGACCCCAGTGGGAGCACAGATACGCAGTATTTT. It translates to CAISDPSGSTDTQYF.